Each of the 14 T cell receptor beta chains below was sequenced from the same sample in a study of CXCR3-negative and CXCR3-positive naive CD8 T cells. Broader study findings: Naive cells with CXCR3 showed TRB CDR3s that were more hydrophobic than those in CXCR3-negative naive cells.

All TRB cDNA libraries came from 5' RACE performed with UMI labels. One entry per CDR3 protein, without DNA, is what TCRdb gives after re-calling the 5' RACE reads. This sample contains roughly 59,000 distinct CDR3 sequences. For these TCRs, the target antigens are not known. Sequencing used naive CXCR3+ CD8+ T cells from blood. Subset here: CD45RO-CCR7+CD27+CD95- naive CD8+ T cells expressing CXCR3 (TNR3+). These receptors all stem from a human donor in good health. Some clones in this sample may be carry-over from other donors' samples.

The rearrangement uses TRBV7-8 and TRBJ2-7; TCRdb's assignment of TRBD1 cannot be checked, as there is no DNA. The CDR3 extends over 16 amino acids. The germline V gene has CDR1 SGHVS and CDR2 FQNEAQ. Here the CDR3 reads CASSLAPWGSSYEQYF.

The CDR3 loop reads CASSLDREHDRGSTNEKLFF. The chain combines TRBV28 with TRBJ1-4; TCRdb's D call of TRBD1 is untestable without DNA. This CDR3 region has 20 residues. CDR1 and CDR2 (germline): MDHEN, SYDVKM. The full variable domain, its missing parts supplied by reference TRBV28 and TRBJ1-4, is DVKVTQSSRYLVKRTGEKVFLECVQDMDHENMFWYRQDPGLGLRLIYFSYDVKMKEKGDIPEGYSVSREKKERFSLILESASTNQTSMYLCASSLDREHDRGSTNEKLFFGSGTQLSVL.

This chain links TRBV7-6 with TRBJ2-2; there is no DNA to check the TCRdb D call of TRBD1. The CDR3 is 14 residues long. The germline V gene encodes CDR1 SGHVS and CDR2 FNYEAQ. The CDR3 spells CASSFAGAVGELFF.

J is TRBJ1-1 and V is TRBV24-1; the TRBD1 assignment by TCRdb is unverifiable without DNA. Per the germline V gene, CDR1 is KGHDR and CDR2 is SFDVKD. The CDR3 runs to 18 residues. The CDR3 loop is CATSDLPTSGRVNTEAFF.

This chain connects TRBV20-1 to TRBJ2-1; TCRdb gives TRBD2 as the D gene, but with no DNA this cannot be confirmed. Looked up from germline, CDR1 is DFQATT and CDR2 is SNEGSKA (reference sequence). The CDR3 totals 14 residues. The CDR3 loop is CSAPRAIAGNEQFF.

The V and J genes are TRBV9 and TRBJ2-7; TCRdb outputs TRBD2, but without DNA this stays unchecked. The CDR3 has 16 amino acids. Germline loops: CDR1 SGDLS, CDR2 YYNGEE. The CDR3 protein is CASSVARTSGPYEQYF.

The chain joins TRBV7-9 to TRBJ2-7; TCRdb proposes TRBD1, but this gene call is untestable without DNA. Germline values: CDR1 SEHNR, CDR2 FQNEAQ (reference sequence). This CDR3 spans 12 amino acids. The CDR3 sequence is CATGGQAYEQYF. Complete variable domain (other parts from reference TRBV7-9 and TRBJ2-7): DTGVSQNPRHKITKRGQNVTFRCDPISEHNRLYWYRQTLGQGPEFLTYFQNEAQLEKSRLLSDRFSAERPKGSFSTLEIQRTEQGDSAMYLCATGGQAYEQYFGPGTRLTVT.

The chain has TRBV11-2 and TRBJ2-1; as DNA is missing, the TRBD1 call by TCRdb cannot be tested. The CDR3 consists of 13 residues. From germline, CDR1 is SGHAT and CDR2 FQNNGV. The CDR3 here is CASRRTGADEQFF. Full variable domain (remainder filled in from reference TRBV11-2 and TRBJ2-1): EAGVAQSPRYKIIEKRQSVAFWCNPISGHATLYWYQQILGQGPKLLIQFQNNGVVDDSQLPKDRFSAERLKGVDSTLKIQPAKLEDSAVYLCASRRTGADEQFFGPGTRLTVL.

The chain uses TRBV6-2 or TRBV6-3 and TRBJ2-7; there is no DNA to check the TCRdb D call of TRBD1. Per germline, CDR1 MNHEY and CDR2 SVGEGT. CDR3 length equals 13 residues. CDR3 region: CAAAGQGSYEQYF.

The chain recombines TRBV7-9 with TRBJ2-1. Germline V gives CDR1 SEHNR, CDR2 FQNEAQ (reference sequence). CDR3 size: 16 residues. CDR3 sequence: CASSLAFGGPYNEQFF. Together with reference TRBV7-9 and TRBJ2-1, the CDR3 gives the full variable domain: DTGVSQNPRHKITKRGQNVTFRCDPISEHNRLYWYRQTLGQGPEFLTYFQNEAQLEKSRLLSDRFSAERPKGSFSTLEIQRTEQGDSAMYLCASSLAFGGPYNEQFFGPGTRLTVL.

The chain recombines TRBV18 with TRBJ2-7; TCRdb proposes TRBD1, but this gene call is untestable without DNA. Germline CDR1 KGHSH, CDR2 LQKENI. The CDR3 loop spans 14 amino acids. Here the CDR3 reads CASSPGTGNGEQYF.

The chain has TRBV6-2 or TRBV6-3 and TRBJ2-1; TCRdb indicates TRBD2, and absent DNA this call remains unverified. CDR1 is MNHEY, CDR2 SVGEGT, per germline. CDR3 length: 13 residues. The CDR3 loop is CASSPLDFSEQFF.

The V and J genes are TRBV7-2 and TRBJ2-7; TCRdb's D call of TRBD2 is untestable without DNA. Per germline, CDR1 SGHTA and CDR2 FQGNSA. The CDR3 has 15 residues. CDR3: CASSLATSGGYEQYF.

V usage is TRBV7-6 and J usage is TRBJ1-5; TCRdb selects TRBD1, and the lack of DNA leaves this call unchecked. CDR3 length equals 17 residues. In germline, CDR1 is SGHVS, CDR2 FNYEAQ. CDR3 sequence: CASSPETGAHSNQPQHF.